The next 14 T cell receptor beta chains were all read from a single sample in a study of cytomegalovirus exposure and HLA in healthy donors. Researchers ran the PCR with 60 Vbeta and 13 Jbeta primers. The table came from immunoSEQ multiplex PCR; TCRdb's copy has only in-frame clones and leaves some out. This table holds more than 130,000 clones, around 80% found once. Input material: PBMCs. These receptors were obtained from a man aged 40-49 years in good health and CMV-seropositive.

This chain connects TRBV5-8 to TRBJ1-5, with D perhaps TRBD1 (6 bases). The CDR3 is 14 residues long. CDR1 is SGHTS and CDR2 is YDEGEE in the germline V gene. The V end was cut by 1 base, the J end by 4 bases, with 9 bases between. CDR3 amino acids: CASSLWTVNQPQHF. CDR3 nucleotides: TGTGCCAGCAGCTTGTGGACAGTAAATCAGCCCCAGCATTTT.

The chain combines TRBV27 with TRBJ2-3; 8 nucleotides align to TRBD2. With V trimmed by 4 bases and J by 9 bases, 12 bases remained unmatched. CDR1 MNHEY and CDR2 SMNVEV come from the germline V gene (reference sequence). CDR3 size: 15 residues. In nucleotides, the CDR3 is TGTGCCAGCAGTTCACCAGGTCGGGGGGGACTGACGCAGTATTTT. Residues: CASSSPGRGGLTQYF.

The V and J genes are TRBV7-9 and TRBJ1-1; D may be TRBD1 (5 bases). Germline V gives CDR1 SEHNR, CDR2 FQNEAQ (reference sequence). V was pared by 5 bases and J by 11 bases, with 15 bases between. The CDR3 is made up of 12 amino acids. The CDR3 nucleotides are TGTGCCAGCAGCCCTGAACTGGGGGGTGCTTTCTTT. Protein product: CASSPELGGAFF.

The chain uses TRBV19 and TRBJ1-4; the match to TRBD1 covers 7 bases. V lost 3 bases to trimming and J lost 8 bases; unmatched junction nucleotides: 9. CDR1 is LNHDA and CDR2 is SQIVND in the germline V gene (reference sequence). The CDR3 is made up of 15 amino acids. The CDR3 is CASSILTGYGEKLFF. The CDR3 nucleotides read TGTGCCAGTAGTATTCTGACAGGGTACGGAGAAAAACTGTTTTTT.

J is TRBJ1-5 and V is TRBV30, with D perhaps TRBD1 (5 bases). Germline CDR1 GTSNPN, CDR2 SVGIG (reference sequence). This CDR3 is 14 amino acids long. V lost 0 bases and J lost 6, with 12 bases in between. CDR3 bases: TGTGCCTGGAGTGTAGGGCAGGGAGGTCAGCCCCAGCATTTT. The encoded protein is CAWSVGQGGQPQHF.

For the CDR3, the DNA is TGTGCCAGCAGTTTCGGTGGACTTATCTACAATGAGCAGTTCTTC. It translates to CASSFGGLIYNEQFF. The rearrangement joins TRBV27 to TRBJ2-1; D might be TRBD2 (5 bases). Germline lookup yields CDR1 MNHEY and CDR2 SMNVEV (reference sequence). Trimming cost V 3 bases and J 3 bases, with 12 bases left between them. This CDR3 has 15 residues.

This chain links TRBV6-5 with TRBJ2-7, with D maybe TRBD2 (5 bases). V dropped 5 bases and J dropped 0 bases, with 11 bases sitting between them. The CDR3 is 14 amino acids. The germline CDR1 and CDR2 sequences are MNHEY and SVGAGI. The CDR3: CASSITGSSYEQYF. In DNA, the CDR3 is TGTGCCAGCAGTATAACGGGGAGCTCCTACGAGCAGTACTTC.

This chain links TRBV15 with TRBJ1-1, with TRBD1 matching 9 bases. The CDR3 is 19 residues long. V gave up 1 base and J gave up 4 bases; unmatched junction bases: 16. CDR1 is LNHNV, CDR2 YYDKDF, per germline (reference sequence). Here the CDR3 DNA reads TGTGCCACCAGCAGAGCGAAACAGGGGGCAGGGGGCGCGGGCACTGAAGCTTTCTTT. Translating gives CATSRAKQGAGGAGTEAFF.

The chain carries TRBV4-3 and TRBJ2-7, with D perhaps matching TRBD1 (5 bases). The CDR3 consists of 13 residues. The germline CDR1 and CDR2 sequences are LGHNA and YSLEER. V lost 1 base and J 5 bases, leaving 9 bases between the germline ends. CDR3 DNA: TGCGCCAGCAGCCAAGGACAGTTTGACGAGCAGTACTTC. Residues: CASSQGQFDEQYF.

This chain joins TRBV28 and TRBJ1-5, with D tentatively TRBD1 (6 bases). Trimming pared 6 bases from V and 5 bases from J, leaving 17 bases between. Germline V gene sequence: CDR1 MDHEN, CDR2 SYDVKM. CDR3 length: 15 residues. CDR3 in DNA: TGTGCCAGCAGCTTCACCGGGACAACTTATCAGCCCCAGCATTTT. Translating gives CASSFTGTTYQPQHF.

This chain uses TRBV7-9 with TRBJ1-1, with 9 bases fitting TRBD1. Per germline, CDR1 SEHNR and CDR2 FQNEAQ (reference sequence). The CDR3 is 16 amino acids. V shed 4 bases and J 5 bases; nucleotides not matched to a gene: 11. The CDR3 protein is CASSYRRDRVGTEAFF. In DNA form, the CDR3 reads TGTGCCAGCAGCTACCGCCGGGACAGGGTGGGGACTGAAGCTTTCTTT.

The gene calls are TRBV2 and TRBJ2-2; tentative D call: TRBD2 (5 bases). Germline CDR1 SNHLY, CDR2 FYNNEI. This CDR3 has 14 residues. The V and J ends lost 8 bases and 5 bases respectively, with 15 bases between them. The CDR3 sequence is CASERGRQTGELFF. The CDR3 DNA reads TGTGCCAGCGAGAGAGGGCGGCAGACCGGGGAGCTGTTTTTT.

The V and J genes are TRBV6-1 and TRBJ2-1, with 7 bases lining up with TRBD1. The length of the CDR3 is 18 residues. J lost 2 bases, V lost 0 bases, and 10 bases had no gene match. Germline V gene data show CDR1 as MNHNS and CDR2 as SASEGT. The CDR3 DNA reads as TGTGCCAGCAGTGAAGCCCTGACAGGGAAGTGGACCTACAATGAGCAGTTCTTC. It codes for CASSEALTGKWTYNEQFF.

The gene calls are TRBV7-3 and TRBJ2-2; TRBD1 might be the D (6 bases). This CDR3 contains 12 residues. CDR1 and CDR2 (germline): SGHTA, FQGTGA. The V end was cut by 8 bases, the J end by 4 bases, with 8 bases between. The DNA for the CDR3 is TGTGCCAGCCAGGGGTTCACCGGGGAGCTGTTTTTT. Translation gives CASQGFTGELFF.